This T cell receptor (beta chain) was sequenced during a study of molecular identifiers for immune sequencing clone quantification. This CDR3 is 15 amino acids long. Unmatched junction bases numbered 7, after V lost 4 bases and J lost 4 bases. Germline V gives CDR1 LGHNA, CDR2 YSLEER. TCRdb redid the calling of the PCR reads with MiXCR, one entry per CDR3 protein. The table has a few hundred thousand distinct CDR3 sequences, 25% seen once. This clonotype was picked up a small number of times. What was sequenced was naive CD8+ T cells from blood, with Jurkat cell RNA spiked in. Subset noted: FACS-sorted CD8+CD4-CCR7+CD45RA+ naive T cells. This chain connects TRBV4-3 to TRBJ2-5, with 9 bases lining up with TRBD1. This receptor was identified in a human donor in good health. Some libraries in this study had Jurkat cell RNA spiked in. CDR3 protein: CASSPYDRGAETQYF. CDR3 DNA sequence: TGCGCCAGCAGCCCCTACGACAGGGGGGCAGAGACCCAGTACTTC.